The sequence of this T cell receptor beta chain was determined in a study of siplizumab effects on memory and regulatory T cells. Study observations and caveats: The study found that siplizumab significantly reduced alloreactive sequences traceable to unstimulated CD4+ memory cells.

The method was immunoSEQ multiplex PCR; TCRdb's version includes in-frame clones alone and lacks a portion of them. The sample holds roughly 100,000 clones, over 90% seen once. The CDR3 consists of 15 residues. V lost 2 bases and J 6 bases, leaving 17 bases between the germline ends. The germline V gene has CDR1 MNHNS and CDR2 SASEGT. Details on this clone: What it recognizes is unknown.

The chain has TRBV6-1 and TRBJ2-7; perhaps D is TRBD1 or TRBD2 (5 bases each). This sequence was found in a human donor in good health. Material for sequencing was Tregs sorted from blood. This CDR3 reads CASSESGTALREQYF. The CDR3 bases are TGTGCCAGCAGTGAATCCGGGACGGCGCTCCGCGAGCAGTACTTC.